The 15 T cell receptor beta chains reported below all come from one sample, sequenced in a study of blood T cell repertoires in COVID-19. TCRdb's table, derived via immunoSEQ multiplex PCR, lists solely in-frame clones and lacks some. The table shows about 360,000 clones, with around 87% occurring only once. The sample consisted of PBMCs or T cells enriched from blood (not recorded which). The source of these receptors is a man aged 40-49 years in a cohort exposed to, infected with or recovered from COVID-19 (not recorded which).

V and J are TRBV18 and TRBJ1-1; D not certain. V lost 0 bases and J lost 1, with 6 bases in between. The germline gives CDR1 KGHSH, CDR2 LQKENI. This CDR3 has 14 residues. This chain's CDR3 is CASSPPIPNTEAFF. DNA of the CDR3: TGTGCCAGCTCACCACCTATTCCGAACACTGAAGCTTTCTTT. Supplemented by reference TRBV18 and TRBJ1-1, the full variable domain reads NAGVMQNPRHLVRRRGQEARLRCSPMKGHSHVYWYRQLPEEGLKFMVYLQKENIIDESGMPKERFSAEFPKEGPSILRIQQVVRGDSAAYFCASSPPIPNTEAFFGQGTRLTVV.

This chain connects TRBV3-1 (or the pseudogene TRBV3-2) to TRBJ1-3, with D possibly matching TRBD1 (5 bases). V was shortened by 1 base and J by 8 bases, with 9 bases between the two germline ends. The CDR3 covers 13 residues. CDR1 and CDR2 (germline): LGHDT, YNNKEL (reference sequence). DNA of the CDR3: TGTGCCAGCAGCCAAGGGACAACTTACACCATATATTTT. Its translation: CASSQGTTYTIYF.

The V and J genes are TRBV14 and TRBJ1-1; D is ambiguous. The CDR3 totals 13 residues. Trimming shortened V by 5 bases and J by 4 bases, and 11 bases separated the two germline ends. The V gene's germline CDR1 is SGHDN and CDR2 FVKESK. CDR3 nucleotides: TGTGCCAGCAGCTTACTCCGGGGCACTGAAGCTTTCTTT. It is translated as CASSLLRGTEAFF.

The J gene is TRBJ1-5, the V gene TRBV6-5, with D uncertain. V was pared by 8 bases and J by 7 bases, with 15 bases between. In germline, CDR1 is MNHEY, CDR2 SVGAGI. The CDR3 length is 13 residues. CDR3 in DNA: TGTGCCAGCGTCGACAAGACGATCCAGCCCCAGCATTTT. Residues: CASVDKTIQPQHF.

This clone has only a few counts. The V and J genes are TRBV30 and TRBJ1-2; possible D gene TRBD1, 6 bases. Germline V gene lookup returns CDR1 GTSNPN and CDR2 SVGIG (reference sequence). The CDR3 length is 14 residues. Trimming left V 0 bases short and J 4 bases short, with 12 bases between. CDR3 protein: CAWSVNVGGYGYTF. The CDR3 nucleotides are TGTGCCTGGAGTGTGAATGTAGGGGGCTATGGCTACACCTTC.

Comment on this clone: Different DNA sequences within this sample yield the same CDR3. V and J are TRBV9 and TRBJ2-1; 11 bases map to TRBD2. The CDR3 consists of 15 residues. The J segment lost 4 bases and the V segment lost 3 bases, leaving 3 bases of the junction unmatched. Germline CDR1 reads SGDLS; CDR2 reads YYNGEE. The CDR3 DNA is TGTGCCAGCAGCGCCGGGACTAGCGGTTACAATGAGCAGTTCTTC. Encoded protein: CASSAGTSGYNEQFF. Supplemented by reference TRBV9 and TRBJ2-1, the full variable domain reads DSGVTQTPKHLITATGQRVTLRCSPRSGDLSVYWYQQSLDQGLQFLIQYYNGEERAKGNILERFSAQQFPDLHSELNLSSLELGDSALYFCASSAGTSGYNEQFFGPGTRLTVL.

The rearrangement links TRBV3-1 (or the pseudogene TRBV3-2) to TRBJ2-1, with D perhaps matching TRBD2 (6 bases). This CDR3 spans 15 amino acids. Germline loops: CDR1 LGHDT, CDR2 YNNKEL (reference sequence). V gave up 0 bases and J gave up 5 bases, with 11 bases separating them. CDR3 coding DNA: TGTGCCAGCAGCCAAGAAGGGCGGGGACACAATGAGCAGTTCTTC. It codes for CASSQEGRGHNEQFF.

In DNA form, the CDR3 reads TGCGCCAGCAGCCAGGTGTTTCAGGGTAGAGGTCAGCCCCAGCATTTT. It is translated as CASSQVFQGRGQPQHF. The J gene is TRBJ1-5, the V gene TRBV4-1; D might be TRBD1 (5 bases). Germline V CDR1 and CDR2: MGHRA, YSYEKL. Deletions cut 3 bases from V and 6 bases from J, with 18 bases between. This CDR3 contains 16 residues.

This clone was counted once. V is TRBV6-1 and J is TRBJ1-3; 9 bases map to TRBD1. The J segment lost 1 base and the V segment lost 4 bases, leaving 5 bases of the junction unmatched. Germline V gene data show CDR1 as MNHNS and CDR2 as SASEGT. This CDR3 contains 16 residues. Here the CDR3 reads CASSGTGASSGNTIYF. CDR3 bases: TGTGCCAGCAGTGGGACAGGGGCGAGTTCTGGAAACACCATATATTTT.

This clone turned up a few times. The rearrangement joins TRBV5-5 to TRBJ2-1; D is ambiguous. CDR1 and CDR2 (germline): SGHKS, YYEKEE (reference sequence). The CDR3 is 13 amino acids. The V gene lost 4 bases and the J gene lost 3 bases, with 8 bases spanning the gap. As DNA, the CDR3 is TGTGCCAGCAGCCCATACAGCTACAATGAGCAGTTCTTC. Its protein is CASSPYSYNEQFF.

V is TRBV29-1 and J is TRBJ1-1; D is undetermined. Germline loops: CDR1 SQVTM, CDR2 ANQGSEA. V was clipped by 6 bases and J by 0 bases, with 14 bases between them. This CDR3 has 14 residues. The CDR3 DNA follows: TGCAGCGTCCCCTTTTCGGGTTTGAACACTGAAGCTTTCTTT. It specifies CSVPFSGLNTEAFF.

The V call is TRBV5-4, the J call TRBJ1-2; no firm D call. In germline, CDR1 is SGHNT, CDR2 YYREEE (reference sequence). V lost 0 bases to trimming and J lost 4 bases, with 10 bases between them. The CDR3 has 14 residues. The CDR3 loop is CASSLERGFYGYTF. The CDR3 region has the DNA TGTGCCAGCAGCTTGGAGAGAGGGTTCTATGGCTACACCTTC.

In DNA, the CDR3 is TGTGCCAGCAGCTTACTCCGGGACTTAGTTAATGAAAAACTGTTTTTT. Amino acid sequence: CASSLLRDLVNEKLFF. V usage is TRBV7-9 and J usage is TRBJ1-4; weak D call: TRBD1 (5 bases). The CDR3 loop spans 16 amino acids. The germline CDR1 and CDR2 sequences are SEHNR and FQNEAQ (reference sequence). V was pared by 2 bases and J by 4 bases, with 14 bases between.

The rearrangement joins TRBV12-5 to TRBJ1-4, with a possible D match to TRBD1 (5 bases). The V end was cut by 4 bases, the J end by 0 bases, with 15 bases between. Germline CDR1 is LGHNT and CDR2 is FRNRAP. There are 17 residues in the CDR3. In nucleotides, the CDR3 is TGTGCTAGTGGTTCCTCCCCGACAGCAGCAACTAATGAAAAACTGTTTTTT. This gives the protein CASGSSPTAATNEKLFF.

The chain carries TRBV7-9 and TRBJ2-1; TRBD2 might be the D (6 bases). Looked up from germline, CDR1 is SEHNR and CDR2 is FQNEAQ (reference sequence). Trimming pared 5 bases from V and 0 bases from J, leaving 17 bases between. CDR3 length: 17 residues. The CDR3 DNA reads TGTGCCAGCAGCAACATCATAGCGGTTGGCTCCTACAATGAGCAGTTCTTC. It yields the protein CASSNIIAVGSYNEQFF.